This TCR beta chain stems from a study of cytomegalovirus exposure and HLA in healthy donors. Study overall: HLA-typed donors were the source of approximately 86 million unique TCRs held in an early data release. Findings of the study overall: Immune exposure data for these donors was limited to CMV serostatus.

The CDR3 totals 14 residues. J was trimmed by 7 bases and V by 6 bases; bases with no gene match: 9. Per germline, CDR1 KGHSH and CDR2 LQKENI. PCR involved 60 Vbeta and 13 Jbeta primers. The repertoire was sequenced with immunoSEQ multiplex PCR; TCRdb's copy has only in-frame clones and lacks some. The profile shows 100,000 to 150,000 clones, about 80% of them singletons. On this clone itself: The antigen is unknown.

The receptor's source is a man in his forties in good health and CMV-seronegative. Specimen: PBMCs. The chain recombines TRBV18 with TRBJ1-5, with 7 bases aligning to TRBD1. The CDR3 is CASSRGQGVQPQHF. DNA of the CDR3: TGTGCCAGCTCCCGAGGCCAGGGGGTCCAGCCCCAGCATTTT.